This entry describes one T cell receptor beta chain. A junction boundary mismatches the germline segment, possibly from a read error. This entry is derived from a study of shared clonotypes between healthy human individuals. The data were produced by immunoSEQ multiplex PCR, yet TCRdb's version contains in-frame clones alone and is incomplete. Of some 2.1 million clones listed, over 85% are singletons. The germline gives CDR1 SQVTM, CDR2 ANQGSEA. There are 15 residues in the CDR3. The naive CD8 subset, CD45RO-negative cells positively selected for CCR7, excluded terminally differentiated effector memory CD45RA+ cells.

Sequencing input: naive CD8+ T cells from PBMCs. V is TRBV29-1 and J is TRBJ2-2, with D perhaps TRBD2 (6 bases). This TCR was sampled from a man between 18 and 35 years old in good health. Some clones in this sample may be carry-over from other donors' samples. The CDR3 DNA reads as TGCAGCGTCGAAGGAAGGGGACTGAACACCGGGGAGCTGTTTTTT. It specifies CSVEGRGLNTGELFF.